This TCR beta chain was obtained from a study of patients and donors after allogeneic stem cell transplantation (dated by TCRdb to 2020 to 2021). Points on this clonotype: The target of this receptor is not known. No base-level quality is on record; no much larger clone is a single base apart.

Trimming takes 1 base from V and 0 bases from J, and the germline ends sit 10 bases apart. Including cysteine and phenylalanine, the CDR3 has 16 amino acids. The entry retains the CDR3 DNA only, 48 bases that are in frame from base 1. As encoded in the germline V gene (reference sequence), CDR1 is LGHDT while CDR2 is YNNKEL. The receptor library was made with RT-PCR. The listed sequencing device is NextSeq 550. The raw public data were reprocessed by TCRdb itself: fastp quality trimming at Q25, MiXCR clonotype calling, in-frame beta chains only. Rows are combined by CDR3 protein, so each entry shows the most common genes and DNA. Within this sample are roughly 880,000 distinct CDR3 sequences, with approximately 18% of them counted one time only. Together, the top ten hold around 6% of the sample.

The clonotype originates from a human donor who was either an allogeneic HSCT recipient or a stem cell or donor lymphocyte infusion donor (not recorded which). It is not recorded whose cells these are; they may come from a transplant donor. Material: blood, either unsorted or a sorted T cell fraction (not recorded which). The chain links TRBV3-1 with TRBJ2-4; TRBD2 could be the D gene, as 6 bases match. The base sequence is TGTGCCAGCAGCCAAGTGGAGACTAGAGCCAAAAACATTCAGTACTTC. Its protein reads: CASSQVETRAKNIQYF.